These 8 T cell receptor beta chains were sequenced from one sample in a study of beta chain features in type 1 diabetes. Expressed TCRB transcripts were sequenced, since all the RNA that had been isolated was reverse transcribed. Here immunoSEQ multiplex PCR was the method, and the copy in TCRdb shows in-frame clones only, minus some. The table lists some 100,000 clones, about two fifths of them singletons. The sequencing input was stem cell memory CD4+ T cells from blood. The source is a woman younger than 35 in good health.

In nucleotides, the CDR3 is TGTGCCAGTTCGGAACAGGCAATTGGGAAACTGTTTTTT. Its translation: CASSEQAIGKLFF. The chain links TRBV6-6 to TRBJ1-4; D might be TRBD1 (5 bases). Germline lookup yields CDR1 MNHNY and CDR2 SVGAGI (reference sequence). The CDR3 has 13 residues. Trimming removed 9 bases from V and 11 bases from J, with 19 bases in between.

In this sample, this clone turned up a few times. The chain has TRBV5-1 and TRBJ1-2, with 12 bases matching TRBD1. Looked up from germline, CDR1 is SGHRS and CDR2 is YFSETQ. V trimming: 6 bases; J trimming: 4 bases; junction bases outside the gene matches: 10. The CDR3 is 16 amino acids. CDR3 amino acids: CASTRDRGLAGYGYTF. The CDR3 nucleotides are TGCGCCAGCACACGGGACAGGGGGCTCGCAGGCTATGGCTACACCTTC.

This clone has only a few counts. This chain joins TRBV30 and TRBJ2-4, with 13 bases identical to TRBD2. CDR1 and CDR2 (germline): GTSNPN, SVGIG (reference sequence). The CDR3 spans 14 residues. The junction had 3 bases not matched to a gene; V was cut back by 3 bases and J by 7 bases. CDR3 DNA sequence: TGTGCCTGGAGACGGACTAGCGGGAGTAACATTCAGTACTTC. It translates to CAWRRTSGSNIQYF.

V is TRBV28 and J is TRBJ1-1; no firm D call. Trimming stripped 3 bases from V and 1 base from J, with 9 bases between. Looked up from germline, CDR1 is MDHEN and CDR2 is SYDVKM. This CDR3 spans 14 amino acids. CDR3 sequence reads: CASSLVGRNTEAFF. The DNA of the CDR3 is TGTGCCAGCAGTTTGGTCGGGAGGAACACTGAAGCTTTCTTT.

This clone was seen a handful of times. The V call is TRBV7-3, the J call TRBJ2-1; 8 nucleotides agree with TRBD1. V trimming: 6 bases; J trimming: 15 bases; junction bases outside the gene matches: 10. CDR1 and CDR2 from the germline V gene are SGHTA and FQGTGA. The CDR3 is made up of 12 amino acids. The CDR3 region is CASRVTGTGPFF. The CDR3 region has the DNA TGTGCCAGCAGGGTAACCGGGACAGGACCGTTCTTC.

This clone turned up a few times. J is TRBJ1-4 and V is TRBV4-2, with a tentative D call TRBD1 (6 bases). The CDR3 loop spans 21 amino acids. Germline V gene lookup returns CDR1 LGHNA and CDR2 YNFKEQ. Trimming removed 4 bases from V and 3 bases from J, with 30 bases in between. The CDR3, as DNA: TGTGCCAGCAGCCCGCGGCAGAAGGGGGGGGGCGTGACGATTTCTAATGAAAAACTGTTTTTT. This encodes CASSPRQKGGGVTISNEKLFF.

There are many counts of this clone. This chain links TRBV30 with TRBJ2-1; D ambiguous. Per germline, CDR1 GTSNPN and CDR2 SVGIG (reference sequence). Trimming left V 0 bases short and J 4 bases short, with 4 bases between. The CDR3 has 12 residues. The DNA of the CDR3 is TGTGCCTGGAGTGTACGGTACAATGAGCAGTTCTTC. Its translation: CAWSVRYNEQFF.

The chain employs TRBV9 and TRBJ1-5, with 7 bases lining up with TRBD1. Trimming at V came to 4 bases and at J to 2 bases, leaving 6 bases not matched to a gene. Germline lookup yields CDR1 SGDLS and CDR2 YYNGEE. The length of the CDR3 is 15 residues. CDR3 sequence: CASSRYGQGNQPQHF. CDR3 sequence (DNA): TGTGCCAGCAGCCGATATGGACAGGGCAATCAGCCCCAGCATTTT.